What follows describes a single T cell receptor (beta chain). Its antigen is as yet unknown. This sample is drawn from a study of vaccination and CD4 T cells after COVID-19. Germline V lookup: CDR1 SGHTA, CDR2 FQGNSA. The CDR3 runs 14 residues. The V gene lost 3 bases and the J gene lost 7 bases, with 13 bases spanning the gap. Indicated time point: late sampling 161 to 241 days after vaccination in a few convalescent patients. The treatment here: roughly 10-day PBMC culture with coronavirus spike peptide pools or control peptides (ViraFEST assay). The assay that was used to sequence DNA from cultured CD4+ T cells was the Oncomine TCR Beta short-read assay. Each CDR3 protein is one row after TCRdb ran MiXCR on the PCR reads. The data contain 17,000 or so distinct CDR3 sequences, about 52% of them singletons.

V and J are TRBV7-2 and TRBJ1-5; D not resolved. The specimen comprised CD4+ T cells from blood, cultured in vitro, sampled about 7 months after SARS-CoV-2 vaccination. This sequence originates from a human donor who had recovered from COVID-19. The CDR3 coding sequence is TGTGCCAGCAGCTTTTTTTCAGGTGGGCAGCCCCAGCATTTT. Amino acid sequence: CASSFFSGGQPQHF. The full variable domain, in which reference TRBV7-2 and TRBJ1-5 provide the parts outside the CDR3, is GAGVSQSPSNKVTEKGKDVELRCDPISGHTALYWYRQSLGQGLEFLIYFQGNSAPDKSGLPSDRFSAERTGGSVSTLTIQRTQQEDSAVYLCASSFFSGGQPQHFGDGTRLSIL.